This TCR beta chain is drawn from a study of response to subunit inactivated influenza vaccine. This clonotype was observed at least ten times. Antigen: not known. MiXCR was run by TCRdb on the RT-PCR reads, yielding one entry per CDR3 protein. The repertoire holds 530,000 or so distinct CDR3 sequences, with around 11% as singletons. Study observations and caveats: With each seasonal influenza vaccination, the authors suggested, few new T cells are recruited.

The sequence derives from a man aged 45-65 years who received an inactivated influenza vaccine. The material was PBMCs from blood, obtained on the day of vaccination.

CDR3 in DNA: TGTGCCAGCAGCCAAGATTTGACTAGCGGAGGAGAGACCCAGTACTTC. Translated: CASSQDLTSGGETQYF. The chain couples TRBV3-1 to TRBJ2-5; 9 bases agree with TRBD2. The ends lost 0 bases at V and 4 bases at J; junction bases unmatched: 6. From germline, CDR1 is LGHDT and CDR2 YNNKEL (reference sequence). There are 16 residues in the CDR3.